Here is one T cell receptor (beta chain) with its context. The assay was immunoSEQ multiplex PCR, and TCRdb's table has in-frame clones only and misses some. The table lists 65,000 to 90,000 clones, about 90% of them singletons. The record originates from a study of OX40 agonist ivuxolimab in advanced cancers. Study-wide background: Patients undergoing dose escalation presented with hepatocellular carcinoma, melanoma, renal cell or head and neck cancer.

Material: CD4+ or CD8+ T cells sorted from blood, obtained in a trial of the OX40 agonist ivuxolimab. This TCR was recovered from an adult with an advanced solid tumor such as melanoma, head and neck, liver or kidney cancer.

This CDR3 reads CASSLEKSGRGANTGELFF. As DNA, the CDR3 is TGTGCCAGCAGCTTAGAAAAGAGCGGGAGGGGCGCGAACACCGGGGAGCTGTTTTTT. The chain is built from TRBV13 and TRBJ2-2, with TRBD2 identical over 10 bases. J was trimmed by 0 bases and V by 1 base; bases with no gene match: 8. The CDR3 totals 19 residues. The germline gives CDR1 PRHDT, CDR2 FYEKMQ (reference sequence).